The sequence of this TCR beta chain was determined in a study of molecular identifiers for immune sequencing clone quantification. General study findings and limits: The sizes of highly expanded clones could be underestimated when identical TCR molecules share a barcode.

In TCRdb, the PCR reads were re-called with MiXCR into one record per CDR3 protein. The table records hundreds of thousands of distinct CDR3 sequences, approximately 24% of them present only once. From 20,000 to 1,000,000 sorted cells, naive CD8 libraries were generated with 10%, 30% or 50% RNA. CD8+CD4-CCR7+CD45RA+ sorting gave the naive CD8 T cells. In the case of this clonotype: As yet, its antigen is unknown. A much larger clone differs from this one at a single base, so this may be a read error.

The germline V gene encodes CDR1 LGHNA and CDR2 YSLEER. Trimming took off 4 bases at V and 4 bases at J, with 22 bases between the two ends. The CDR3 is 17 amino acids. The source is a human donor in good health. Some libraries in this study had Jurkat cell RNA spiked in. Sequencing input: naive CD8+ T cells from blood, with Jurkat cell RNA spiked in. Documented subset: FACS-sorted CD8+CD4-CCR7+CD45RA+ naive T cells. This sequence joins TRBV4-3 and TRBJ1-1, with D possibly TRBD1 on 5 matching bases. The CDR3, as DNA: TGCGCCAGCAGCCCCCGGACGGCGGGGCCGTGGGGCACTGAAGCTTTCTTT. Its protein product is CASSPRTAGPWGTEAFF.